A single sample is the source of the 14 T cell receptor beta chains below, sequenced in a study of beta chain features in type 1 diabetes. The investigators reverse transcribed all of the isolated RNA, so they sequenced expressed TCRB transcripts. Method: immunoSEQ multiplex PCR; TCRdb's copy keeps in-frame clones and lacks some. The sample lists 35,000 to 50,000 clones, roughly 50% occurring once. The sample consisted of stem cell memory CD4+ T cells from blood. The receptors shown here come from a woman aged 25 to 39 in good health.

The chain couples TRBV2 to TRBJ1-6; D uncertain. The CDR3 is 12 residues long. Germline CDR1 and CDR2: SNHLY and FYNNEI. The germline V and J ends were trimmed by 8 bases and 7 bases, with 9 bases remaining between them. CDR3 coding DNA: TGTGCCAGCTCAAGCCTGAATTCACCCCTCCACTTT. Translating gives CASSSLNSPLHF.

J is TRBJ2-7 and V is TRBV28, with D hard to call. Trimming took 3 bases from V and 2 from J, leaving 8 bases between them. Germline lookup yields CDR1 MDHEN and CDR2 SYDVKM. The CDR3 runs 13 residues. The CDR3 bases are TGTGCCAGCAGTTTGAGCGCGACCTACGAGCAGTACTTC. Translation: CASSLSATYEQYF.

V is TRBV9 and J is TRBJ2-5; TRBD2 agrees at 12 bases. Losses at the gene ends were 2 bases for V and 4 bases for J; bases not matched to a gene: 3. The CDR3 sequence is 15 residues long. CDR1 SGDLS and CDR2 YYNGEE come from the germline V gene. The CDR3 sequence is CASSVALAGGETQYF. The CDR3 DNA sequence: TGTGCCAGCAGCGTGGCACTAGCGGGAGGAGAGACCCAGTACTTC.

This clone has only a few counts. This chain links TRBV7-2 with TRBJ1-1, with TRBD1 as a possible D gene (6 bases). V lost 6 bases and J 0 bases, leaving 17 bases between the germline ends. Germline V lookup: CDR1 SGHTA, CDR2 FQGNSA. The CDR3 extends over 16 amino acids. The CDR3 bases are TGTGCCAGCAGTTCGAGGGGGACAACGATGAACACTGAAGCTTTCTTT. Its translation: CASSSRGTTMNTEAFF.

This clone was picked up a small number of times. This chain links TRBV7-9 with TRBJ2-3, with TRBD2 matching 9 bases. V lost 5 bases to trimming and J lost 3 bases; unmatched junction nucleotides: 9. The CDR3 length is 16 residues. The germline CDR1 and CDR2 sequences are SEHNR and FQNEAQ (reference sequence). The DNA for the CDR3 is TGTGCCAGCAGCCCGGTGGTGACTAGCGGTACAGATACGCAGTATTTT. Translation gives CASSPVVTSGTDTQYF.

The rearrangement links TRBV16 to TRBJ2-1; 8 bases are shared with TRBD2. V gave up 1 base and J gave up 5 bases; unmatched junction bases: 4. This CDR3 has 15 residues. Germline V gives CDR1 KGHSY, CDR2 FQNENV. The CDR3 DNA is TGTGCCAGCAGCCAATTTCTAGCGGGTGACAATGAGCAGTTCTTC. This translates into CASSQFLAGDNEQFF.

This rearrangement joins TRBV5-1 to TRBJ2-7, with D unclear. Germline V gene data show CDR1 as SGHRS and CDR2 as YFSETQ. The CDR3 has 14 amino acids. With 4 bases removed from V and 0 bases from J, the gap between germline ends came to 11 bases. CDR3 protein: CASSRQVSSYEQYF. The CDR3 nucleotides are TGCGCCAGCAGCCGGCAGGTCAGCTCCTACGAGCAGTACTTC.

The genes are TRBV28 and TRBJ1-2, with 10 bases identical to TRBD1. V dropped 6 bases and J dropped 4; count of bases not matched to a gene: 8. The CDR3 is made up of 15 amino acids. The germline CDR1 and CDR2 sequences are MDHEN and SYDVKM. CDR3 DNA sequence: TGTGCCAGCAGCCAACCCGGGACAGGGGCCTATGGCTACACCTTC. Translation gives CASSQPGTGAYGYTF.

The chain uses TRBV5-4 and TRBJ2-7, with TRBD2 matching over 9 bases. Trimming cost V 4 bases and J 3 bases; bases outside gene matches: 8. CDR3 size: 15 residues. Germline CDR1 is SGHNT and CDR2 is YYREEE (reference sequence). The CDR3 spells CASSPATSGNYEQYF. The CDR3 bases are TGTGCCAGCAGCCCGGCGACTAGCGGAAACTACGAGCAGTACTTC.

This clone was counted a few times. The rearrangement links TRBV19 to TRBJ2-2; D perhaps matches TRBD2 (5 bases). The germline gives CDR1 LNHDA, CDR2 SQIVND (reference sequence). The CDR3 covers 17 residues. The germline V and J ends were trimmed by 5 bases and 8 bases, with 24 bases remaining between them. CDR3 nucleotides: TGTGCCAGTAGTGGAAGCCCGCGACCCACGACGGGGGGGGAGCTGTTTTTT. Translating gives CASSGSPRPTTGGELFF. The full variable domain, completed using reference TRBV19 and TRBJ2-2, is DGGITQSPKYLFRKEGQNVTLSCEQNLNHDAMYWYRQDPGQGLRLIYYSQIVNDFQKGDIAEGYSVSREKKESFPLTVTSAQKNPTAFYLCASSGSPRPTTGGELFFGEGSRLTVL.

The chain links TRBV9 to TRBJ1-5, with 7 bases fitting TRBD1. Per the germline V gene, CDR1 is SGDLS and CDR2 is YYNGEE. The CDR3 length is 13 residues. Unmatched junction bases numbered 2, after V lost 3 bases and J lost 5 bases. In nucleotides, the CDR3 is TGTGCCAGCAGCGCCACAGGGGATCAGCCCCAGCATTTT. This encodes CASSATGDQPQHF.

V gene TRBV19 combines with J gene TRBJ1-5, with TRBD1 as a possible D gene (5 bases). V lost 3 bases and J lost 4, with 7 bases in between. Germline V gene lookup returns CDR1 LNHDA and CDR2 SQIVND (reference sequence). The CDR3 has 13 amino acids. Written as DNA, the CDR3 is TGTGCCAGTAGTATGACAGTTAATCAGCCCCAGCATTTT. Protein: CASSMTVNQPQHF.

This clone has a handful of counts. V usage is TRBV6-1 and J usage is TRBJ1-1; maybe TRBD1 (6 bases). The CDR3 has 13 amino acids. The V and J ends lost 6 bases and 5 bases respectively, with 13 bases between them. Germline-derived CDR1 and CDR2 are MNHNS and SASEGT. As DNA, the CDR3 is TGTGCCAGCAGAAACCAAGGGACAACTGAAGCTTTCTTT. It is translated as CASRNQGTTEAFF.

This clone has more than one count but fewer than ten. This rearrangement joins TRBV2 to TRBJ2-7; no clear D gene. CDR1 and CDR2 from the germline V gene are SNHLY and FYNNEI. V was pared by 6 bases and J by 1 base, with 7 bases between. The CDR3 length is 12 residues. This CDR3 is CASRELSYEQYF. The DNA of the CDR3 is TGTGCCAGCAGAGAACTTTCCTACGAGCAGTACTTC.